These 10 T cell receptor beta chains were all obtained from the same sample, sequenced in a study of T cell responses to AZD1222 COVID-19 vaccine. Method: immunoSEQ multiplex PCR; TCRdb's copy keeps in-frame clones and lacks some. The sample holds about 150,000 clones, roughly 87% seen once. The starting material was peripheral blood, obtained 28 days after the second AZD1222 dose. The receptor source for this set is an adult who received the AZD1222 COVID-19 vaccine.

V gene TRBV5-4 combines with J gene TRBJ1-2, with TRBD1 matching 9 bases. V lost 2 bases to trimming and J lost 3 bases; unmatched junction nucleotides: 2. This CDR3 comprises 14 residues. Germline CDR1 is SGHNT and CDR2 is YYREEE (reference sequence). The CDR3 sequence: CASSFGDRDYGYTF. DNA of the CDR3: TGTGCCAGCAGCTTCGGGGACAGGGACTATGGCTACACCTTC.

The V gene is TRBV4-2, the J gene TRBJ1-2; 8 positions agree with TRBD1. Per the germline V gene, CDR1 is LGHNA and CDR2 is YNFKEQ. V was pared by 1 base and J by 9 bases, with 7 bases of the junction left unmatched. The length of the CDR3 is 14 residues. The CDR3 here is CASSQATGARRYTF. Written as DNA, the CDR3 is TGTGCCAGCAGCCAAGCGACAGGGGCGCGTCGCTACACCTTC.

The chain combines TRBV5-1 with TRBJ1-6, with a tentative D call TRBD1 (5 bases). V lost 4 bases, J lost 7 bases, and 12 bases lay in between. Germline V gives CDR1 SGHRS, CDR2 YFSETQ. This CDR3 has 14 residues. CDR3 DNA sequence: TGCGCCAGCAGCCCCGGGACCCAGAATTCACCCCTCCACTTT. Translated, it gives CASSPGTQNSPLHF. Supplemented by reference TRBV5-1 and TRBJ1-6, the full variable domain reads KAGVTQTPRYLIKTRGQQVTLSCSPISGHRSVSWYQQTPGQGLQFLFEYFSETQRNKGNFPGRFSGRQFSNSRSEMNVSTLELGDSALYLCASSPGTQNSPLHFGNGTRLTVT.

The genes are TRBV2 and TRBJ2-1; TRBD1 matches 7 bases. Germline V CDR1 and CDR2: SNHLY, FYNNEI. CDR3 length: 13 residues. V gave up 5 bases and J gave up 9 bases; unmatched junction bases: 7. CDR3 amino acids: CASSKTGPLEQFF. CDR3 sequence (DNA): TGTGCCAGCAGTAAGACAGGGCCACTTGAGCAGTTCTTC. Filled out from reference TRBV2 and TRBJ2-1, the complete variable domain reads EPEVTQTPSHQVTQMGQEVILRCVPISNHLYFYWYRQILGQKVEFLVSFYNNEISEKSEIFDDQFSVERPDGSNFTLKIRSTKLEDSAMYFCASSKTGPLEQFFGPGTRLTVL.

CDR3 loop: CATSRDPILNSPLHF. The CDR3, as DNA: TGTGCCACCAGCAGAGACCCTATTCTTAATTCACCCCTCCACTTT. The chain combines TRBV15 with TRBJ1-6; D gene uncertain. Germline loops: CDR1 LNHNV, CDR2 YYDKDF (reference sequence). This CDR3 is built from 15 residues. Trimming shortened V by 0 bases and J by 6 bases, and 9 bases separated the two germline ends.

This chain connects TRBV28 to TRBJ1-2; TRBD1 agrees at 12 bases. Germline CDR1 MDHEN, CDR2 SYDVKM. The CDR3 is 17 amino acids. With V trimmed by 5 bases and J by 11 bases, 18 bases remained unmatched. The CDR3 region has the DNA TGTGCCAGCAGTCCCGGGACAGGGGGCCGTTTACTTTGGAGTTACACCTTC. Translation: CASSPGTGGRLLWSYTF.

This clone was seen a single time. The genes are TRBV5-1 and TRBJ2-1; 7 positions agree with TRBD1. The CDR3 runs 14 residues. Losses at the gene ends were 7 bases for V and 4 bases for J; bases not matched to a gene: 8. Germline V lookup: CDR1 SGHRS, CDR2 YFSETQ. The CDR3 sequence is CASYEGAKYNEQFF. As DNA, the CDR3 is TGCGCCAGCTACGAGGGGGCCAAATACAATGAGCAGTTCTTC. Using reference TRBV5-1 and TRBJ2-1 for the parts outside the CDR3, the full variable domain is KAGVTQTPRYLIKTRGQQVTLSCSPISGHRSVSWYQQTPGQGLQFLFEYFSETQRNKGNFPGRFSGRQFSNSRSEMNVSTLELGDSALYLCASYEGAKYNEQFFGPGTRLTVL.

The chain couples TRBV30 to TRBJ1-2; D gene uncertain. The CDR3 sequence is 14 residues long. The V gene lost 0 bases and the J gene lost 8 bases, with 16 bases spanning the gap. The germline CDR1 and CDR2 sequences are GTSNPN and SVGIG (reference sequence). CDR3 nucleotide sequence: TGTGCCTGGAGTGTCCTGACTACGTCTGGGGGCTACACCTTC. As protein: CAWSVLTTSGGYTF.

The chain has TRBV6-2 or TRBV6-3 and TRBJ2-1; a possible D gene is TRBD2 (5 bases). This CDR3 region has 14 residues. Per the germline V gene, CDR1 is MNHEY and CDR2 is SVGEGT. The V end was cut by 6 bases, the J end by 7 bases, with 16 bases between. The CDR3 nucleotides are TGTGCCAGCAGCGACCGACGAGGGTGGAATGAGCAGTTCTTC. Its translation is CASSDRRGWNEQFF.

On this clone itself: Other DNA sequences from this sample encode an identical CDR3 as well. The J gene is TRBJ1-4, the V gene TRBV5-1; D unresolved. Germline V gene lookup returns CDR1 SGHRS and CDR2 YFSETQ. The CDR3 totals 13 residues. Trimming pared 4 bases from V and 3 bases from J, leaving 7 bases between. The chain's CDR3 is CASSLSANEKLFF. Here the CDR3 DNA reads TGCGCCAGCAGCCTTTCAGCTAATGAAAAACTGTTTTTT.